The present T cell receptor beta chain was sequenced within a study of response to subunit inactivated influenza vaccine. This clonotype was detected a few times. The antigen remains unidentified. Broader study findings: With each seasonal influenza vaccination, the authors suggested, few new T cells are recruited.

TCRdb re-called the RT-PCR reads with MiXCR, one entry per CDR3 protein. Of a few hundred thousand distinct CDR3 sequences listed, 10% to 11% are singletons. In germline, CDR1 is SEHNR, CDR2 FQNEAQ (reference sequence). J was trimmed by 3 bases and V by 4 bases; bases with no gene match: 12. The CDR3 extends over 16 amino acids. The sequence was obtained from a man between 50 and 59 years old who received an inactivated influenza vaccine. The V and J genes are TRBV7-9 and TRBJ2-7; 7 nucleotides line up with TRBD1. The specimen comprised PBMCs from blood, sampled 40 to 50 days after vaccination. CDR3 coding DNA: TGTGCCAGCAGCTCCTTTACCGGGACAGACCTCTACGAGCAGTACTTC. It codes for CASSSFTGTDLYEQYF.